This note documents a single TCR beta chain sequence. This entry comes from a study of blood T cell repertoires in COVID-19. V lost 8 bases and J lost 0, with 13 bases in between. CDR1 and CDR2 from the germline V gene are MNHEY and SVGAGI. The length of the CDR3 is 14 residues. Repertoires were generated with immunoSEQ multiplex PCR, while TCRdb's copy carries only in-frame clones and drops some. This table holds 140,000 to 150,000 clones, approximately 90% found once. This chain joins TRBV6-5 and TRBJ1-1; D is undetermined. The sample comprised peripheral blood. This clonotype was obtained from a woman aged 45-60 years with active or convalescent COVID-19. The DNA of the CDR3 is TGTGCCAGCGGACTTGGAGGGATGAACACTGAAGCTTTCTTT. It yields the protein CASGLGGMNTEAFF.